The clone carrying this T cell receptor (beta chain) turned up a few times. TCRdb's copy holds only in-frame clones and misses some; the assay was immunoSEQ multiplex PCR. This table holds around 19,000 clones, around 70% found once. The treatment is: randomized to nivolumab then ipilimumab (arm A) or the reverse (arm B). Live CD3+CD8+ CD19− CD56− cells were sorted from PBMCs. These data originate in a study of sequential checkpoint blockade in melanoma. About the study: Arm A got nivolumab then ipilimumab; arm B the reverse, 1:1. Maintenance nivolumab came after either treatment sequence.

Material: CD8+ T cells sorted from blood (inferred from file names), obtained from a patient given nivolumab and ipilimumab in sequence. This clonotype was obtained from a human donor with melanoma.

The CDR3 DNA is TGTGCCAGCAGTGCCCTAGCGGGAATGGACTATGGCTACACCTTC. It specifies CASSALAGMDYGYTF. This sequence joins TRBV27 and TRBJ1-2; D is ambiguous. This CDR3 is 15 amino acids long. The germline V gene encodes CDR1 MNHEY and CDR2 SMNVEV (reference sequence). Trimming removed 5 bases from V and 3 bases from J, with 16 bases in between.